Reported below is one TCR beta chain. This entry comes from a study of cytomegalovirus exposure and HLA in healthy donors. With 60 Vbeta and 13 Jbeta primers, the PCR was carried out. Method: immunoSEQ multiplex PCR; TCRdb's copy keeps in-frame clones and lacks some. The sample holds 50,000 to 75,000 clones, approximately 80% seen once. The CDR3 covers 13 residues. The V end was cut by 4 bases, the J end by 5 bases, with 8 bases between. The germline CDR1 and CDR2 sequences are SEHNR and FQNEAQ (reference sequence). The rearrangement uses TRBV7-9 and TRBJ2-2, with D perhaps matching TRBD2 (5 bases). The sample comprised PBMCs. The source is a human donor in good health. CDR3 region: CASSSRGTGELFF. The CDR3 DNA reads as TGTGCCAGCAGCTCCCGGGGAACCGGGGAGCTGTTTTTT.